Listed below are T cell receptor beta chains from one sample, sequenced in a study of beta chain features in type 1 diabetes. Profiling relied on immunoSEQ multiplex PCR, and the TCRdb table lists in-frame clones only, not all of them. Of hundreds of thousands of clones listed, around 7.6% are singletons. Sequences were obtained from central memory CD4+ T cells from blood. These receptors originate from a woman aged 18-29 years in good health. Each CDR3 is given with its conserved first and last residue. The order of the fields is V gene, D gene, J gene, clone size, CDR3 DNA, CDR3 protein. The D gene is left open where the match is weak. Size is omitted from some rows. Given values are once, few, many or a class for expanded clones.

v_call: TRBV5-4; d_call: TRBD2; j_call: TRBJ2-1; clone_size: few; cdr3_nt: TGTGCCAGCAGCTCGCGGCGGACTAGCGATTACAATGAGCAGTTCTTC; cdr3_aa: CASSSRRTSDYNEQFF
v_call: TRBV7-3; d_call: .; j_call: TRBJ2-3; clone_size: few; cdr3_nt: TGTGCCAGCAGCTTGGGGACACCAGATACGCAGTATTTT; cdr3_aa: CASSLGTPDTQYF
v_call: TRBV27; d_call: .; j_call: TRBJ2-1; clone_size: many; cdr3_nt: TGTGCCAGCAGCCCCGGGCGCACCTACAATGAGCAGTTCTTC; cdr3_aa: CASSPGRTYNEQFF
v_call: TRBV6-6; d_call: .; j_call: TRBJ1-4; clone_size: .; cdr3_nt: TGTGCCGGACGGGGGCGAAGTGAAAAACTGTTTTTT; cdr3_aa: CAGRGRSEKLFF
v_call: TRBV4-2; d_call: TRBD2; j_call: TRBJ2-1; clone_size: .; cdr3_nt: TGTGCCAGCAGCCAAGATCTCCGGGAGGTGAATGAGCAGTTCTTC; cdr3_aa: CASSQDLREVNEQFF
v_call: TRBV28; d_call: .; j_call: TRBJ2-5; clone_size: .; cdr3_nt: TGTGCCAGCAGTTTTTGGCGGCAGGGCGCCAACAAAGAGACCCAGTACTTC; cdr3_aa: CASSFWRQGANKETQYF
v_call: TRBV5-4; d_call: .; j_call: TRBJ1-1; clone_size: few; cdr3_nt: TGTGCCAGCAGCTTGGTTCCCGTTCCGAACACTGAAGCTTTCTTT; cdr3_aa: CASSLVPVPNTEAFF
v_call: TRBV7-2; d_call: TRBD2; j_call: TRBJ2-7; clone_size: .; cdr3_nt: TGTGCCAGCAGCTTGGTAGCGGGAGGGGGTTCCTACGAGCAGTACTTC; cdr3_aa: CASSLVAGGGSYEQYF
v_call: TRBV14; d_call: TRBD2; j_call: TRBJ2-7; clone_size: few; cdr3_nt: TGTGCCAGCAGCCCCCAGCGGGAGGGCGAGCAGTACTTC; cdr3_aa: CASSPQREGEQYF
v_call: TRBV4-3; d_call: TRBD1; j_call: TRBJ2-2; clone_size: .; cdr3_nt: TGCGCCAGCAGCCAAGATGTCAGGGGGCGAAACACCGGGGAGCTGTTTTTT; cdr3_aa: CASSQDVRGRNTGELFF
v_call: TRBV4-3; d_call: TRBD1; j_call: TRBJ2-7; clone_size: many; cdr3_nt: TGCGCCAGCAGCCAGGGAAAGACAGGGTATGAGCAGTACTTC; cdr3_aa: CASSQGKTGYEQYF
v_call: TRBV6-5; d_call: TRBD1; j_call: TRBJ2-3; clone_size: .; cdr3_nt: TGTGCCAGCATCCACAGGGGGGTCACAGATACGCAGTATTTT; cdr3_aa: CASIHRGVTDTQYF
v_call: TRBV7-2; d_call: TRBD2; j_call: TRBJ2-3; clone_size: few; cdr3_nt: TGTGCCAGCAGCGTAGCGGGAGGGGGGACAGATACGCAGTATTTT; cdr3_aa: CASSVAGGGTDTQYF
v_call: TRBV7-2; d_call: .; j_call: TRBJ2-2; clone_size: many; cdr3_nt: TGTGCCAGCAGCTCGAGGATGGAAACCGGGGAGCTGTTTTTT; cdr3_aa: CASSSRMETGELFF
v_call: TRBV11-2; d_call: .; j_call: TRBJ2-7; clone_size: few; cdr3_nt: TGTGCCAGCAGCGCCCACACATACGAGCAGTACTTC; cdr3_aa: CASSAHTYEQYF
v_call: TRBV7-2; d_call: TRBD2; j_call: TRBJ2-7; clone_size: .; cdr3_nt: TGTGCCAGCAGCTTAGCACTAGCGGGAATCGAGCAGTACTTC; cdr3_aa: CASSLALAGIEQYF
v_call: TRBV14; d_call: .; j_call: TRBJ2-4; clone_size: .; cdr3_nt: TGTGCCAGCAGCCAAGAATTCGGGGTCGGAAACATTCAGTACTTC; cdr3_aa: CASSQEFGVGNIQYF
v_call: TRBV6-6; d_call: TRBD2; j_call: TRBJ2-5; clone_size: .; cdr3_nt: TGTGCCAGCAGTTCCTACACGGGAGGGGATTTCCAGTACTTC; cdr3_aa: CASSSYTGGDFQYF
v_call: TRBV7-8; d_call: .; j_call: TRBJ1-1; clone_size: few; cdr3_nt: TGTGCCAGCAGCTTACTATTCCAGAATGAAGCTTTCTTT; cdr3_aa: CASSLLFQNEAFF
v_call: TRBV7-2; d_call: TRBD1; j_call: TRBJ2-6; clone_size: .; cdr3_nt: TGTGCCAGCAGCTTGACAGGGGGCCGTTCCTCTGGGGCCAACGTCCTGACTTTC; cdr3_aa: CASSLTGGRSSGANVLTF
v_call: TRBV5-6; d_call: TRBD2; j_call: TRBJ2-1; clone_size: .; cdr3_nt: TGTGCCAGCAGCTTGCTAGCGGGACTTGAGCAGTTCTTC; cdr3_aa: CASSLLAGLEQFF
v_call: TRBV2; d_call: .; j_call: TRBJ1-2; clone_size: .; cdr3_nt: TGTGCCAGCATTTTTCGGGCTAACTATGGCTACACCTTC; cdr3_aa: CASIFRANYGYTF
v_call: TRBV13; d_call: TRBD2; j_call: TRBJ2-1; clone_size: .; cdr3_nt: TGTGCCAGCAGCTTAAGACTAGCGGTCGCGACCTACAATGAGCAGTTCTTC; cdr3_aa: CASSLRLAVATYNEQFF
v_call: TRBV29-1; d_call: TRBD2; j_call: TRBJ2-3; clone_size: .; cdr3_nt: TGCAGCGTTCGGCGCGGGAGCAGCACAGATACGCAGTATTTT; cdr3_aa: CSVRRGSSTDTQYF
v_call: TRBV7-9; d_call: TRBD1; j_call: TRBJ1-1; clone_size: .; cdr3_nt: TGTGCCAGCAGCCCAGACAGGGCAAACACTGAAGCTTTCTTT; cdr3_aa: CASSPDRANTEAFF
v_call: TRBV4-3; d_call: TRBD2; j_call: TRBJ2-2; clone_size: .; cdr3_nt: TGCGCCAGCAGCCTCGGCGGGAGGACCGGGGAGCTGTTTTTT; cdr3_aa: CASSLGGRTGELFF
v_call: TRBV19; d_call: .; j_call: TRBJ2-3; clone_size: .; cdr3_nt: TGTGCCAGTAGTATCCTTTATGGGGGCGATACGCAGTATTTT; cdr3_aa: CASSILYGGDTQYF
v_call: TRBV6-1; d_call: .; j_call: TRBJ2-1; clone_size: few; cdr3_nt: TGTGCCAGCAGAGGACGGAGTGGGTTCAAGGAGCAGTTCTTC; cdr3_aa: CASRGRSGFKEQFF
v_call: TRBV5-4; d_call: .; j_call: TRBJ1-1; clone_size: .; cdr3_nt: TGTGCCAGCAGCCTAGGGCCGAGGCTAGAAGCTTTCTTT; cdr3_aa: CASSLGPRLEAFF
v_call: TRBV6-1; d_call: TRBD1; j_call: TRBJ2-7; clone_size: few; cdr3_nt: TGTGCCAGCAGTGAAGCACCGGGACAGGGACCGTACGAGCAGTACTTC; cdr3_aa: CASSEAPGQGPYEQYF
v_call: TRBV5-4; d_call: .; j_call: TRBJ2-1; clone_size: .; cdr3_nt: TGTGCCAGCAGGTTAAACAATGAGCAGTTCTTC; cdr3_aa: CASRLNNEQFF
v_call: TRBV29-1; d_call: .; j_call: TRBJ1-2; clone_size: many; cdr3_nt: TGCAGCGCCGTGGGACGGGGGAAAAACTATGGCTACACCTTC; cdr3_aa: CSAVGRGKNYGYTF
v_call: TRBV11-2; d_call: .; j_call: TRBJ2-5; clone_size: .; cdr3_nt: TGTGCCAGCAGCGGGAGGCGAGGAGGGGGAAAACACCAAGAGACCCAGTACTTC; cdr3_aa: CASSGRRGGGKHQETQYF